The source of this T cell receptor beta chain is a study of cytomegalovirus exposure and HLA in healthy donors (dated by TCRdb to 2015 to 2018). In terms of the full investigation: In an earlier analysis of around 540 of the donors, around 290 Gb of sequence data and approximately 100 million unique TCR beta sequences from some 170 million T cells were reported. An early release covering more than 500 HLA-typed donors comprised about 320 gigabases of sequencing data and tens of millions of unique TCR sequences. The genetic ancestry cluster associated with self-reported Caucasian donors included around four fifths of the 398 genotyped donors. The study aimed to test whether cataloging public T cell receptors could reveal signatures of past pathogen exposure. The T cell repertoires of under 700 subjects were profiled by immunosequencing and related to cytomegalovirus serostatus. Besides the first cohort of 666 subjects, a separate validation cohort made up of 120 different subjects was used. High-throughput TCR immunosequencing, statistical association of individual TCRs with disease status, and machine learning were combined to predict cytomegalovirus infection status. To study patterns of TCR occurrence, a later analysis re-analyzed previously published TCR beta repertoires from 500 to 850 donors and added high-resolution HLA genotyping. Rather than using new phenotypic data, the later analysis identified candidate immune exposures from TCR beta sequences and from how often those sequences occurred across donors. In an earlier analysis of over 550 of the donors, high-throughput TCR beta sequencing was used to judge whether each TCR beta V gene segment behaved as functional or pseudogenic. Donor age, sex, ethnicity and CMV serostatus were collected together with the repertoire data. A later genetic analysis used genome-wide SNP genotypes for about 65% of the 666 donors, treating that subset as a discovery cohort. All discovery cohort repertoires had been generated using a single sequencing platform. Both class I and class II loci were covered by HLA typing, at four-digit resolution. Typing coverage differed by locus: A, B, C, DRB1 and DQB1 were typed in roughly 620-630 donors, DQA1 in 522, DPA1 in 600 to 610, and DPB1 in approximately 450. Four to six DR-DQ haplotypes were handled as single units for association and clustering, since linkage in the cohort was strong. Among 300 to 500 genotyped donors of the cohort, an average of about 240,000 unique TCR beta nucleotide sequences was sequenced per donor, of which about 18% were non-productive.

Here is what the overall study found, with its caveats: A cluster of highly shared sequence variants was judged likely to be a technical artifact of the sequencing pipeline. The cohort was sequenced for TCR beta chains only, and without alpha or paired-chain data the features that could be detected were limited. Some IMGT-functional V segments, including TRBV6-2 and TRBV6-3, could not be told apart with the 87-base-pair reads, so those segments were excluded. Linkage disequilibrium might explain the correlated functional status among segregating V segments, but an unknown experimental factor could not be ruled out. HLA typing was unavailable for some donors at each locus, so association tests used only the typed subset. According to a later analysis, parvovirus B19, influenza, CMV and Epstein-Barr virus appeared linked to several top co-occurrence clusters. Broadly in line with IMGT annotations, most TCR beta V segments showed up in productive rearrangements about 87% or about 30% of the time in an earlier analysis of approximately 640 of the donors. A later analysis found that most CMV-associated TCR beta chains appeared HLA-restricted, with HLA associations seemingly driven largely by CMV exposure. Immune exposure information for the cohort was limited to CMV serostatus. While some public TCRs were present in many individuals, most TCR sequences turned up only very rarely across donors. Compared with the approximately 710-donor mean, donors in an Asian-associated ancestry cluster had fewer N-insertions in productive TCRs, according to a later genetic analysis. In vitro tests confirmed that a few of the cytomegalovirus-associated TCR beta chains recognize cytomegalovirus antigens. Cytomegalovirus status was reported to be diagnosed by the classifier with high specificity and sensitivity in both the original and validation cohorts. The earlier analysis of almost 600 of the donors excluded roughly 17 rarely observed V segments, including chromosome 9 orphons, because counts were too low. In a later analysis, 15,000 to 20,000 TCR beta sequences were associated with specific HLA alleles at a false discovery rate of 0.05. The study listed 150 to 200 TCR beta chains as associated with cytomegalovirus. A later genetic analysis associated a missense DCLRE1C variant with V-gene and J-gene trimming of TCR beta chains, and an independent cohort replicated the association. A later analysis found that TCR association rates varied across HLA loci, with DRB1 alleles showing the most associated TCRs and HLA-C alleles the fewest. According to the authors, the approach could potentially be generalized to other disease states and immunological phenotypes. Roughly uniform sequencing depth across donors was assumed in presence/absence analyses, although this assumption may not hold. When HLA alleles, especially DR and DQ, strongly co-occurred, TCR associations were difficult to assign to individual alleles. In a later analysis, HLA-associated TCR beta chains were found to be more clonally expanded and to have lower generation probabilities than equally common non-associated chains. A further reported finding was that TCR beta sequences accurately predicted the HLA-A and HLA-B alleles for most subjects in the first cohort.

The cohort comprised some 700 healthy bone marrow donors. All cohort members were sampled while nominally healthy, although unrecorded immune exposures were likely present. The donor tested CMV seronegative and was one of the 352 seronegative cohort members. Each donor provided a peripheral blood sample, and peripheral blood mononuclear cells were used for TCR beta sequencing. The Qiagen DNeasy Blood Extraction Kit was used to extract genomic DNA from the blood cell samples. To note about this clone: Its antigen specificity is not known. A junction end diverges from the germline sequence, so it may reflect a read error.

Libraries were made using the immunoSEQ multiplex PCR assay. The multiplex PCR relied on a mix of 60 forward primers for TCR Vbeta segments and 13 reverse primers for TCR Jbeta segments. Amplification of the CDR3 region of rearranged TCR beta genes was performed with a multiplex PCR assay on genomic DNA. The Illumina HiSeq System was used to sequence the amplified TCR beta libraries as 87-base-pair reads. From the authors' description of their analysis: A later analysis tallied roughly 80 million unique TCR beta chains across the 666 repertoires, and approximately 12 million of those chains were shared by two or more donors. A nearest-neighbor algorithm error-corrected the raw reads and collapsed the reads into unique sequences, merging closely related sequences to remove PCR and sequencing errors. CDR3 sequences were aligned to IMGT reference sequences to assign V, D and J gene segments. For a sequence to be retained, a match of at least six nucleotides to both a V gene segment and a J gene segment was required. Rearrangements were called productive when the CDR3 lacked stop codons and stayed in frame with V and J; all others were non-productive. CDR3 was defined according to IMGT convention as the region running from the second conserved V-encoded cysteine to the conserved J-encoded phenylalanine. Sequences without an unambiguous match to a single V gene segment were excluded from the earlier analysis of a few hundred of the donors. An earlier analysis of approximately 590 of the donors classified V segments as functional when productive rearrangements were above 56.7% and as segregating when the standard deviation between donors was above 5%. To diagnose cytomegalovirus status from the catalog of TCR beta chain sequences, a statistical classification framework was built. V and J gene assignment, in a later analysis, came from comparing TCR nucleotide sequences with IMGT/GENE-DB human TR gene sequences. A later analysis assigned CDR3 sequences and most-parsimonious VDJ recombination scenarios with the TCRdist pipeline. In a later analysis, every TCR beta chain was defined by the combination of its CDR3 amino acid sequence and its V-gene family, and reads without a unique V-gene family were dropped. To address suspected cross-contamination and a sequencing artifact, a later analysis removed 592 highly shared, low-generation-probability nucleotide sequences. For each public chain, a later analysis derived a clonal expansion index from normalized ranks of inferred template counts within each repertoire. Generation probabilities in a later analysis came from a VDJ recombination model fitted to out-of-frame rearrangements, and those results were checked against IGoR. In a later analysis, hypergeometric tests were used to score TCR-TCR, TCR-HLA and TCR-CMV co-occurrence, with a repertoire-size bias correction applied to TCR pairs. A later analysis estimated false discovery rates by permuting HLA or CMV assignments 20 times. A later analysis grouped co-occurring TCRs with DBSCAN, adding TCRdist sequence similarity when clustering within HLA-allele-positive subsets. Co-occurrence clustering excluded repertoires with fewer than 30,000 or more than 120,000 public chains, plus five with anomalous nucleotide sharing. TCRdb obtained this table from immuneACCESS and retained in-frame rearrangements with V and J assigned. These tables miss some clones; where compared with another copy, unresolved V genes account for less than half of the shortfall, and the remainder is unexplained. V and J calls and clone size are given by that table; D and trimming were obtained from the DNA. The table for this sample lists approximately 290,000 clones; about four fifths of them were counted only once. The biggest ten clones account for about 0.28% of the sample.

Taken from cysteine to phenylalanine, the CDR3 has 17 residues. Of the read, only the CDR3 DNA is kept; its 51 bases are in frame from base 1. The CDR1 and CDR2 encoded by the germline V gene (reference sequence) are MNHEY and SMNVEV. The specimen was PBMCs. This receptor chain uses TRBV27 and TRBJ2-1, with 10 bases in between that match TRBD2. The TCR originated in a girl aged 2-10 years in good health and CMV-seronegative. The DNA sequence is as follows: TGTGCCAGTAGTTACTGGGGGCCTAGCGGGAGAACTGGTGAGCAGTTCTTC. This translates into CASSYWGPSGRTGEQFF.